The source of this T cell receptor (beta chain) is a study of identical twins (dated by TCRdb to the mid-2010s). At the level of the whole study: To test whether fetal clonotypes persist, the study used deep sequencing on TCR alpha and beta repertoires from monozygotic twins, unrelated adults of various ages, and cord blood. Replicate twin experiments were performed at different times using different library preparation protocols to rule out contamination.

The paper's findings and limits, for the study overall: Because the same donors could not be followed over many years, the conclusions relied on cross-sectional statistical analysis. Zero-insertion analyses could be partly confounded by invariant T cells such as MAIT and iNKT, though diverse VJ usage argued against such confounding for most clonotypes. In monozygotic twins, recombination models systematically underestimated out-of-frame TCR alpha sharing, but the models matched the sharing seen between unrelated individuals. Out-of-frame TCR alpha sequences shared between twins showed an excess of low generation-probability sequences compared with coincidental sharing between unrelated individuals. A weaker excess of twin sharing was found in beta out-of-frame sequences because the signal-to-noise ratio was lowered by fewer shared sequences. Fewer insertions were carried by abundant cord blood beta clonotypes, a similar but weaker trend appeared in young adult naive repertoires, and no such trend appeared in memory repertoires.

All donors were healthy Caucasians. Three pairs of female monozygotic twins, all aged about 18 to 29 years, made up the twin cohort. RNA for TCR libraries was isolated from peripheral blood mononuclear cells. The CDR3 goes from the cysteine to the phenylalanine over 14 residues. CDR3 DNA only is kept here, 42 bases in frame from base 1. The germline V gene sets CDR1 to SGHRS and CDR2 to YFSETQ. The junction shows trimming of 0 bases on V and 2 bases on J, plus 6 bases between the germline ends. A word on this clonotype: Its antigen remains unidentified. No base quality values were provided; no much bigger clone lies one nucleotide off.

The library was generated by 5' RACE. Sequencer: Illumina HiSeq 2000. Template switching introduced a universal primer binding site; the final cDNA contained a unique molecular identifier, enabling accurate counting of TCR cDNA molecules. Specific primers in the conserved constant-segment region were used to synthesize first-strand cDNA for the TCR alpha and beta chains. To control for contamination, every cDNA library carried two barcodes: a SMART-Mk sample barcode plus Illumina barcodes. Two successive PCR steps introduced TruSeq adapter sequences along with Illumina sample barcodes. Sequencing of the TCR alpha and beta cDNA libraries was done on the Illumina HiSeq platform using custom primers. Processing in the source paper ran as follows. MiGEC processed the raw reads to extract unique molecular identifiers, while MiXCR was used to determine the CDR3 positions. For each individual, recombination models were inferred using an EM algorithm with the repgenHMM and IGoR tools. Shared clonotype analysis was performed with the tcR package in R, normalizing sharing by the product of cloneset sizes. To study raw recombination without the effects of thymic and clonal selection, out-of-frame nonproductive sequences were analyzed. TCRdb reprocessing: public reads trimmed at Q25 with fastp, clones called with MiXCR, in-frame beta chains kept. Each CDR3 protein gets just one entry, which takes the most common genes and DNA from the rows behind it. The V and J calls come from TCRdb's annotation, not from the publication. This sample comprises some 630,000 distinct CDR3 sequences, about 7.1% of them detected only once. The ten largest clones capture 1.6% of the sample.

This same sample was also part of a study on yellow fever vaccine responses in identical twins. The second paper states: According to the authors, the vaccine-induced T cell response in identical twins seemed to be partly convergent and partly specific to each individual. The study precisely tracked vaccine-responding T cell clones in identical twins.

The chain links TRBV5-1 with TRBJ1-3, with the D gene uncertain. What was sequenced was PBMCs. The TCR was taken from a woman in her late teens or twenties in good health. The nucleotides read TGCGCCAGCAGCTTGGGGACGCCTGGAAACACCATATATTTT. Protein translation: CASSLGTPGNTIYF.